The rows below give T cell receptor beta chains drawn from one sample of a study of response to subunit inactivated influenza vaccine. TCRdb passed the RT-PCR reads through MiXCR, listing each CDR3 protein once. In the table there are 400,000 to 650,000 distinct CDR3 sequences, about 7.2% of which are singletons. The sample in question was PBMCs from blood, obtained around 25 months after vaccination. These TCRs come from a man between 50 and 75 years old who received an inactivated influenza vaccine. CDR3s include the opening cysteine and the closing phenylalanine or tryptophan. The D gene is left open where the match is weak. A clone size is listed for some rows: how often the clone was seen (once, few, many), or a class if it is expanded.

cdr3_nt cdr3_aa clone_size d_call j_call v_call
TGTGCCACCCAACAGTCGGTGGCGGGAGTCACCGGGGAGCTGTTTTTT CATQQSVAGVTGELFF many TRBD2 TRBJ2-2 TRBV6-1
TGTGCCAGCACCGCATATGGGGACGGCTACACCTTC CASTAYGDGYTF few . TRBJ1-2 TRBV6-8
TGTGCCAGCAGCGGACCGGGACGGCTTAACACCGGGGAGCTGTTTTTT CASSGPGRLNTGELFF few . TRBJ2-2 TRBV5-8
TGTGCCAGCACCACGAGGGGAGGGGTAGAGACCCAGTACTTC CASTTRGGVETQYF few TRBD2 TRBJ2-5 TRBV2
TGCAGTGCCCGCCGTTCTGATCTAGCGTTAGAGACCCAGTACTTC CSARRSDLALETQYF . . TRBJ2-5 TRBV20-1
TGTGCCAGCAGTTACTCACTCGATGGGGGACAGGGAGCCAAAAACATTCAGTACTTC CASSYSLDGGQGAKNIQYF many TRBD1 TRBJ2-4 TRBV6-5
TGCGCCAGCAGCCGAAGGCAGGGGGCCACTGAAGCTTTCTTT CASSRRQGATEAFF few TRBD1 TRBJ1-1 TRBV4-3
TGCAGCTCCCCCGGTCCAGAACAAGAGACCCAGTACTTC CSSPGPEQETQYF many . TRBJ2-5 TRBV29-1
TGTGCCAGCAGTTCGTCGACAGGGGTGAAAGATACGCAGTATTTT CASSSSTGVKDTQYF few TRBD1 TRBJ2-3 TRBV12-3/TRBV12-4
TGTGCCAGCAGCGACCGGGACTCCAATCAGCCCCAGCATTTT CASSDRDSNQPQHF many . TRBJ1-5 TRBV7-2
TGTGCCAGCAGTTTTCGGATCGGTGAAGCTTTCTTT CASSFRIGEAFF many . TRBJ1-1 TRBV12-3/TRBV12-4
TGCGCCAGCAGCACAGACAGGGCTGGGGCCAACGTCCTGACTTTC CASSTDRAGANVLTF few TRBD1 TRBJ2-6 TRBV5-1
TGCAGTGCTAGTGGAGCGGGAGTAAGGGTGGAGACCCAGTACTTC CSASGAGVRVETQYF few TRBD2 TRBJ2-5 TRBV20-1
TGTTGTGCTGACCAGGGACAGGGACTTGAGCAGTTCTTC CCADQGQGLEQFF . TRBD1 TRBJ2-1 TRBV20-1
TGCGCCAGCAGCTTGGCGACCGGGGGGGCGAGTGAGCAGTTCTTC CASSLATGGASEQFF . TRBD2 TRBJ2-1 TRBV5-1
TGCAGTGCTAGGAAACAGGGTGGGGGCAATCAGCCCCAGCATTTT CSARKQGGGNQPQHF . . TRBJ1-5 TRBV20-1
TGTGCCAGCAGCAAGAGCGGGGGGGCCGTGGAGACCCAGTACTTC CASSKSGGAVETQYF few TRBD2 TRBJ2-5 TRBV12-3/TRBV12-4
TGTGCCAGCAGGAGGGGGACAGGGATGTCTGGGGCCAACGTCCTGACTTTC CASRRGTGMSGANVLTF many TRBD1 TRBJ2-6 TRBV6-1
TGTGCCACCAGCAGATCGGGGCAGAATGAAAAACTGTTTTTT CATSRSGQNEKLFF few . TRBJ1-4 TRBV15
TGCGCCAGCAGCCAAGAAGGGACCTTGGGGACCCGGTACTTC CASSQEGTLGTRYF . . TRBJ2-5 TRBV4-1
TGCGCCAGCAGCCAAGATGCGGGGCTCGCTGAGCAGTTCTTC CASSQDAGLAEQFF many . TRBJ2-1 TRBV4-3
TGCGCCAGCAGCCAAGATCTCTTCGGGGGAACGAACACCGGGGAGCTGTTTTTT CASSQDLFGGTNTGELFF many . TRBJ2-2 TRBV4-3
TGTGCCAGCAGTAACAGCAATTCACCCCTCCACTTT CASSNSNSPLHF many . TRBJ1-6 TRBV12-3/TRBV12-4
TGTGCCAGCAGCCCGACAGGGGGTAGGAGGAACGAGCAGTACTTC CASSPTGGRRNEQYF few TRBD1 TRBJ2-7 TRBV28